The 6 T cell receptor beta chains presented below share a single source sample, sequenced in a study of CD8+ T cells in alopecia areata. Treatment meaning: oral pan-JAK inhibitor, 5-10 mg twice daily. Extracted RNA was reverse transcribed, and the resulting cDNA served as sequencing template. Profiling relied on immunoSEQ multiplex PCR, and the TCRdb table lists in-frame clones only, not all of them. The table has around 290,000 clones, about 62% seen once. The sequencing used CD4+ T cells sorted from blood, collected at week 24, from a patient treated with tofacitinib. All receptors come from a human donor with alopecia areata.

The rearrangement uses TRBV7-3 and TRBJ2-3; TRBD2 agrees at 8 bases. CDR3 length: 17 amino acids. J gave up 3 bases and V 4 bases, and 12 bases lay outside the gene matches. The germline V gene has CDR1 SGHTA and CDR2 FQGTGA. The CDR3 sequence is CASSSHGGAIFTDTQYF. CDR3 DNA sequence: TGTGCCAGCAGCTCCCACGGGGGGGCCATTTTTACAGATACGCAGTATTTT.

The genes are TRBV2 and TRBJ2-7; D is unclear. This CDR3 is built from 11 residues. In germline, CDR1 is SNHLY, CDR2 FYNNEI. Trimming took 7 bases from V and 5 from J, leaving 9 bases between them. The CDR3 bases are TGTGCCAGCATGTTTCAGAACGAGCAGTACTTC. Protein sequence: CASMFQNEQYF.

This rearrangement joins TRBV2 to TRBJ1-2; D remains unclear. The CDR3 has 14 residues. Trimming removed 2 bases at V and 4 bases at J, with 11 bases between. Germline V gene sequence: CDR1 SNHLY, CDR2 FYNNEI. CDR3 sequence reads: CASSESPVSYGYTF. The CDR3 bases are TGTGCCAGCAGTGAATCCCCCGTGTCCTATGGCTACACCTTC.

The rearrangement joins TRBV10-3 to TRBJ1-6; D may be TRBD1 (5 bases). Germline loops: CDR1 ENHRY, CDR2 SYGVKD. The length of the CDR3 is 12 residues. V lost 6 bases and J 7 bases, leaving 7 bases between the germline ends. CDR3 bases: TGTGCCATCAGGGGACGAAATTCACCCCTCCACTTT. Residues: CAIRGRNSPLHF.

As for this clone: This sample also contains other DNA sequences that code for the same CDR3. The chain has TRBV28 and TRBJ2-7, with TRBD1 matching over 11 bases. The length of the CDR3 is 15 residues. CDR1 MDHEN and CDR2 SYDVKM come from the germline V gene. Unmatched junction bases numbered 4, after V lost 2 bases and J lost 4 bases. The CDR3 here is CASSLPGTGGYEQYF. CDR3 DNA sequence: TGTGCCAGCAGTTTACCCGGGACAGGGGGATACGAGCAGTACTTC.

The J gene is TRBJ2-7, the V gene TRBV9, with 11 bases identical to TRBD2. V was pared by 0 bases and J by 4 bases, with 3 bases of the junction left unmatched. CDR1 and CDR2 from the germline V gene are SGDLS and YYNGEE. The length of the CDR3 is 15 residues. The CDR3 region is CASSVASGGWYEQYF. CDR3 sequence (DNA): TGTGCCAGCAGCGTAGCTAGCGGGGGGTGGTACGAGCAGTACTTC.